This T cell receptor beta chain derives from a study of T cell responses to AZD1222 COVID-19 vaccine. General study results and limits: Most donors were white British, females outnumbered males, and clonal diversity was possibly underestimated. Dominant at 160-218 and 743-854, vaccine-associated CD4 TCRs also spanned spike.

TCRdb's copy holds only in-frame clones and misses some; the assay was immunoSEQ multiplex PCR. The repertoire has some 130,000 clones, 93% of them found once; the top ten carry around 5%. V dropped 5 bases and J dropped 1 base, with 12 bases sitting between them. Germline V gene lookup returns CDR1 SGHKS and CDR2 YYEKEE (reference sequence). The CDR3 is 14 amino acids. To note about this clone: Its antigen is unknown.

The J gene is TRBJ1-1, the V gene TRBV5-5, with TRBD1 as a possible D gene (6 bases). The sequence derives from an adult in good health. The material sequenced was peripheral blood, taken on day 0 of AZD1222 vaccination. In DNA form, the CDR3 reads TGTGCCAGCAGTCTACAGGGTAAGAACACTGAAGCTTTCTTT. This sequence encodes CASSLQGKNTEAFF.